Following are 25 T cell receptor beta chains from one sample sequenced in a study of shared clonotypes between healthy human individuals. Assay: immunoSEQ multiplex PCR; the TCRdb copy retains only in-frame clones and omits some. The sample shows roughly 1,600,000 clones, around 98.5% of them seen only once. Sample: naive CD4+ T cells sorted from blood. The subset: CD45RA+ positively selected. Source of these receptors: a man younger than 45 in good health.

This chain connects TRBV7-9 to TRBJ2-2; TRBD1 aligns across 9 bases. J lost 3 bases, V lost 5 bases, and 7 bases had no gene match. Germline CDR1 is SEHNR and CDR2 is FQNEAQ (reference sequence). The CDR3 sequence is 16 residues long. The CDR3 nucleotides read TGTGCCAGCAGCGCAAACAGGGGGCGAGACACCGGGGAGCTGTTTTTT. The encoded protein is CASSANRGRDTGELFF. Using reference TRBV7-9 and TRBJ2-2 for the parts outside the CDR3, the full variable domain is DTGVSQNPRHKITKRGQNVTFRCDPISEHNRLYWYRQTLGQGPEFLTYFQNEAQLEKSRLLSDRFSAERPKGSFSTLEIQRTEQGDSAMYLCASSANRGRDTGELFFGEGSRLTVL.

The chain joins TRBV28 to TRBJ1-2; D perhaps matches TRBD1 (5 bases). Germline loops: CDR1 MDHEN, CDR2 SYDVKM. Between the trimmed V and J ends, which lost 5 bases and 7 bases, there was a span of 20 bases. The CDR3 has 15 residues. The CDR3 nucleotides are TGTGCCAGCAGTGTACGTTCAGACAGAACCTCTGGCTACACCTTC. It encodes CASSVRSDRTSGYTF.

The CDR3 bases are TGTGCCAGCAGCTTAGCGCATTTGAACACTGAAGCTTTCTTT. As protein: CASSLAHLNTEAFF. The chain uses TRBV7-2 and TRBJ1-1; D is uncertain. Trimming stripped 0 bases from V and 0 bases from J, with 5 bases between. Germline values: CDR1 SGHTA, CDR2 FQGNSA. CDR3 size: 14 residues.

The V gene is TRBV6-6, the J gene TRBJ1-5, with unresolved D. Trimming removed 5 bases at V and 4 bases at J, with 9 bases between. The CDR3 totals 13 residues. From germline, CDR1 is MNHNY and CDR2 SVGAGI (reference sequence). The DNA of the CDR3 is TGTGCCAGCAGTGACGGATTTAATCAGCCCCAGCATTTT. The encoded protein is CASSDGFNQPQHF.

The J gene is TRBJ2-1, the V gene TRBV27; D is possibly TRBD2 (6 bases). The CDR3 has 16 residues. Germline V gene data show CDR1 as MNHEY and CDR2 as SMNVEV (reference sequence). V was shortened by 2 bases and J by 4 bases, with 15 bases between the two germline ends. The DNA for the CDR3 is TGTGCCAGCAGTTTAGTCTTGGTAGCGGAATACAATGAGCAGTTCTTC. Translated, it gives CASSLVLVAEYNEQFF.

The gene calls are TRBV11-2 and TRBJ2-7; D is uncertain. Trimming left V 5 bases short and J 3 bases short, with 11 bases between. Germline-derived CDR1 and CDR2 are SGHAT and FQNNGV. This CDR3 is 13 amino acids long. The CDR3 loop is CASSNFLIYEQYF. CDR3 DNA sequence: TGTGCCAGCAGCAATTTCCTAATCTACGAGCAGTACTTC.

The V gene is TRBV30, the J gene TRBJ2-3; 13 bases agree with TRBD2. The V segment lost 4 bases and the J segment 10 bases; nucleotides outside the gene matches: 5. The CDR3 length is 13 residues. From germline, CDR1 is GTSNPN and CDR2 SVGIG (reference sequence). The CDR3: CAWNGLAGVPQYF. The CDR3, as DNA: TGTGCCTGGAACGGACTAGCGGGAGTACCGCAGTATTTT.

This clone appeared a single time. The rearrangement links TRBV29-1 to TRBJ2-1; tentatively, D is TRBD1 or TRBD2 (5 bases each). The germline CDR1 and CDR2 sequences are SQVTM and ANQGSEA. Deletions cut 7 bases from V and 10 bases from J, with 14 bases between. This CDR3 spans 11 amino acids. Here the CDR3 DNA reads TGCAGCGGTGTGGGGGTAGCGGAGCAGTTCTTC. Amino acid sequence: CSGVGVAEQFF.

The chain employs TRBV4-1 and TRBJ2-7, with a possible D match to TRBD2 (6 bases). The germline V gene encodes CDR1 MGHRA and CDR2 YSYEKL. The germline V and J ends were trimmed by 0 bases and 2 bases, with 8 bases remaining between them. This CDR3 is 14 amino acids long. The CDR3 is CASSQDGTPYEQYF. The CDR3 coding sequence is TGCGCCAGCAGCCAAGATGGGACTCCCTACGAGCAGTACTTC.

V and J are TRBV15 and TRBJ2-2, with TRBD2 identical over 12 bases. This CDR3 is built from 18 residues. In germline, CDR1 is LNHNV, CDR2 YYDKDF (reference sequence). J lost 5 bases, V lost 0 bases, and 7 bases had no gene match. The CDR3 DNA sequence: TGTGCCACCAGCAGAGAGGGACGACTAGCGGGAGTTACCGGGGAGCTGTTTTTT. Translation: CATSREGRLAGVTGELFF.

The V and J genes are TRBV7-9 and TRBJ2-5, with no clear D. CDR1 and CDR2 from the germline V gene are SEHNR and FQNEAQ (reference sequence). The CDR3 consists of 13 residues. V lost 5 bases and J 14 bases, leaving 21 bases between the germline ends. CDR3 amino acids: CASSPTAGWSPYF. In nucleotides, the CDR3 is TGTGCCAGCAGCCCCACCGCCGGATGGAGCCCATACTTC. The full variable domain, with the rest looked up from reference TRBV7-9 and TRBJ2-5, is DTGVSQNPRHKITKRGQNVTFRCDPISEHNRLYWYRQTLGQGPEFLTYFQNEAQLEKSRLLSDRFSAERPKGSFSTLEIQRTEQGDSAMYLCASSPTAGWSPYFGPGTRLLVL.

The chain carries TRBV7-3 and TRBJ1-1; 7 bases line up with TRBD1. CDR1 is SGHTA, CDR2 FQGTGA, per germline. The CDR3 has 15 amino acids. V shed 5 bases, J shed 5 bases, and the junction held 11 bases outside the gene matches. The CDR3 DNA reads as TGTGCCAGCAGCCTCACGGGACAGTGGGGAACTGAAGCTTTCTTT. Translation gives CASSLTGQWGTEAFF. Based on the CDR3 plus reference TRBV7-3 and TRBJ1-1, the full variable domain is GAGVSQTPSNKVTEKGKYVELRCDPISGHTALYWYRQSLGQGPEFLIYFQGTGAADDSGLPNDRFFAVRPEGSVSTLKIQRTERGDSAVYLCASSLTGQWGTEAFFGQGTRLTVV.

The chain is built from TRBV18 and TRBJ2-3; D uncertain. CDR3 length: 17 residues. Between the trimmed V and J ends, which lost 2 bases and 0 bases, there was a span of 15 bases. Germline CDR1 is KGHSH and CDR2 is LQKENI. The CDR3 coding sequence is TGTGCCAGCTCACCAGAGAGGAACACTCGGAGCACAGATACGCAGTATTTT. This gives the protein CASSPERNTRSTDTQYF.

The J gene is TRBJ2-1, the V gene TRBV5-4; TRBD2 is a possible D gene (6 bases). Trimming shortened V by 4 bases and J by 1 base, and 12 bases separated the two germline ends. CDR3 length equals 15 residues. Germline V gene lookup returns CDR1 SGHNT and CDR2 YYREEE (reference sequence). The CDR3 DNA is TGTGCCAGCAGCGTCGGGGGAGGATCCTACAATGAGCAGTTCTTC. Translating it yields CASSVGGGSYNEQFF.

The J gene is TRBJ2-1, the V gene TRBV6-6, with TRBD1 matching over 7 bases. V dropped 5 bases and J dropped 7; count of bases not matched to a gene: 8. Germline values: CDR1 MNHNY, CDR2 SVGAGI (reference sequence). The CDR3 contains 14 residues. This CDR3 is CASSPWTGTNEQFF. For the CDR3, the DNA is TGTGCCAGCAGTCCCTGGACAGGAACGAATGAGCAGTTCTTC.

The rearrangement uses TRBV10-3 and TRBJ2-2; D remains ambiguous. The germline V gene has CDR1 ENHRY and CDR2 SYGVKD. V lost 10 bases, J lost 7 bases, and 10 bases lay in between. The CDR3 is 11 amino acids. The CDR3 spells CATAAVGELFF. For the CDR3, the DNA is TGTGCCACGGCCGCGGTCGGGGAGCTGTTTTTT.

The CDR3 region is CASAGVSNEQFF. In nucleotides, the CDR3 is TGTGCCAGCGCGGGAGTGAGCAATGAGCAGTTCTTC. The rearrangement joins TRBV6-1 to TRBJ2-1, with TRBD2 matching 7 bases. Germline CDR1 MNHNS, CDR2 SASEGT. Trimming took 8 bases from V and 6 from J; bases not matched to a gene: 4. CDR3 length: 12 residues.

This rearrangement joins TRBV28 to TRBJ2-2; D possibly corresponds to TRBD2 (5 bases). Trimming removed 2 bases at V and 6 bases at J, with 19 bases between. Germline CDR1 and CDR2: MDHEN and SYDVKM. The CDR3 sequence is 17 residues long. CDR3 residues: CASSLNFRGQGAGELFF. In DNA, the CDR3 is TGTGCCAGCAGTTTAAATTTTCGGGGTCAAGGAGCCGGGGAGCTGTTTTTT.

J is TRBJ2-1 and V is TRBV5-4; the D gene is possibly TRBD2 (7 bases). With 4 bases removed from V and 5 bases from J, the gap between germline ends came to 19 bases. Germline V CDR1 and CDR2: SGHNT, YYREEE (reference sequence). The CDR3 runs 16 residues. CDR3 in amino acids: CASSPPGGRVNNEQFF. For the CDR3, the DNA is TGTGCCAGCAGCCCGCCCGGGGGGCGGGTAAACAATGAGCAGTTCTTC.

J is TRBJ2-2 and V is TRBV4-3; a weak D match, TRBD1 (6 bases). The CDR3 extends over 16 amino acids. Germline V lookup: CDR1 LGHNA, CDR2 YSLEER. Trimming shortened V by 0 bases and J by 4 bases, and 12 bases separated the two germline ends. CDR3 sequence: CASSQEAVTGTGELFF. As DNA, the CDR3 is TGCGCCAGCAGCCAAGAGGCTGTGACAGGCACCGGGGAGCTGTTTTTT.

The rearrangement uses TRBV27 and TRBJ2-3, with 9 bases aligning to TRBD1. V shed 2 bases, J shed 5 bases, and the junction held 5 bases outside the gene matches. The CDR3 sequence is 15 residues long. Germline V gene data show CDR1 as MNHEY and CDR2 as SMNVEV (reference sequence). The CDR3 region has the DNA TGTGCCAGCAGTTTAGTAGACAGGGGGGGAGATACGCAGTATTTT. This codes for CASSLVDRGGDTQYF.

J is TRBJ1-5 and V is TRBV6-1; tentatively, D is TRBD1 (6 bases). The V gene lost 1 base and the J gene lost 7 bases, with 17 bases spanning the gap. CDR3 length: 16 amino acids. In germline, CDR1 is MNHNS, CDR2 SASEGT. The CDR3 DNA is TGTGCCAGCAGTGAAGGCAGGACAGTGCTGGCCCAGCCCCAGCATTTT. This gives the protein CASSEGRTVLAQPQHF.

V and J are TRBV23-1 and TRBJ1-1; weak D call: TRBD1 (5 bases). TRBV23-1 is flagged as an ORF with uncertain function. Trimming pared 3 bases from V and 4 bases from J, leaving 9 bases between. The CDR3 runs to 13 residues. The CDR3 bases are TGCGCCAGCAGTCATGGGGGGGGCACTGAAGCTTTCTTT. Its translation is CASSHGGGTEAFF.

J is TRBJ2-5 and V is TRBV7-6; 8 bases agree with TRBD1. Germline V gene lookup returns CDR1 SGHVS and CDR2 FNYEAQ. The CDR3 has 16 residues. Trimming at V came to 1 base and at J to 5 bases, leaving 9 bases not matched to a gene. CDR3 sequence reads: CASSLGDQGAMETQYF. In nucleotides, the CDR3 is TGTGCCAGCAGCTTAGGAGACCAGGGGGCTATGGAGACCCAGTACTTC.

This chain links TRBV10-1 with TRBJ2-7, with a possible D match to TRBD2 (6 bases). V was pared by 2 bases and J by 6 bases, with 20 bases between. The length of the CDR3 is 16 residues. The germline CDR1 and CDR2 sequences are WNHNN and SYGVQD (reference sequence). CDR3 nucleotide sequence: TGCGCCAGCAGTGAGACCTGGACGCGGGGTAAGGGCGAGCAGTACTTC. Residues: CASSETWTRGKGEQYF.